The 32 T cell receptor beta chains in this list originate from one sample, sequenced in a study of Ad26.COV2.S vaccination and SARS-CoV-2 variants. The treatment: around 19 received Ad26.COV2.S at low or high dose, single or two shots; several received placebo; per-sample allocation not given. Sampling occurred on day 63 after the first vaccine or placebo injection. This table comes from immunoSEQ multiplex PCR, and its TCRdb copy is limited to in-frame clones, with some not included. The sample lists around 240,000 clones; roughly 88% were seen once. The sequencing used peripheral blood, collected in a trial of Ad26.COV2.S vaccine versus placebo. The receptors were sampled from a person between 18 and 59 years old who received the Ad26.COV2.S COVID-19 vaccine or a placebo.

This rearrangement joins TRBV10-1 to TRBJ2-3; D tentatively reads TRBD1 or TRBD2 (6 bases each). The germline V gene encodes CDR1 WNHNN and CDR2 SYGVQD (reference sequence). There are 14 residues in the CDR3. The V end lost 5 bases, the J end lost 2 bases, and 11 bases lay between the germline ends. CDR3 nucleotide sequence: TGCGCCAGCAGTTCTACGGGGGCCACAGATACGCAGTATTTT. This gives the protein CASSSTGATDTQYF.

The V and J genes are TRBV12-3 or TRBV12-4 and TRBJ1-1, with a weak D call TRBD1 (6 bases). The V and J ends lost 9 bases and 1 base respectively, with 9 bases between them. The CDR3 has 12 residues. Written as DNA, the CDR3 is TGTGCCAGTATGGGGGCGAACACTGAAGCTTTCTTT. Its translation: CASMGANTEAFF.

V usage is TRBV5-4 and J usage is TRBJ2-1; D may be TRBD2 (5 bases). This CDR3 has 16 amino acids. V was cut by 1 base and J by 5 bases, with 16 bases left in between. Germline lookup yields CDR1 SGHNT and CDR2 YYREEE (reference sequence). CDR3 protein: CASSLKTGLTHNEQFF. DNA of the CDR3: TGTGCCAGCAGCTTGAAGACTGGACTGACTCACAATGAGCAGTTCTTC.

The genes are TRBV10-2 and TRBJ2-7; TRBD2 aligns across 8 bases. The CDR3 has 15 amino acids. V was clipped by 3 bases and J by 7 bases; unmatched bases: 11. The germline gives CDR1 WSHSY, CDR2 SAAADI. CDR3 residues: CASSETPGGAREQYF. For the CDR3, the DNA is TGCGCCAGCAGTGAAACCCCCGGGGGGGCTCGTGAGCAGTACTTC.

The table lists this clone with a count of one. The chain is built from TRBV30 and TRBJ1-4; TRBD1 matches 7 bases. Losses at the gene ends were 1 base for V and 6 bases for J; bases not matched to a gene: 8. The CDR3 has 15 residues. CDR1 is GTSNPN, CDR2 SVGIG, per germline (reference sequence). CDR3 sequence (DNA): TGTGCCTGGAGTGACGAGGGGGCCGTGCATGAAAAACTGTTTTTT. It yields the protein CAWSDEGAVHEKLFF.

This clone appeared a single time. The V and J genes are TRBV11-2 and TRBJ1-5, with no clear D. Trimming cost V 4 bases and J 7 bases, with 11 bases left between them. The CDR3 contains 13 residues. The V gene's germline CDR1 is SGHAT and CDR2 FQNNGV. CDR3 sequence: CASSSEPAQPQHF. CDR3 in DNA: TGTGCCAGCAGCTCCGAACCGGCGCAGCCCCAGCATTTT.

In its sample, this clone was seen a few times. The J gene is TRBJ1-5, the V gene TRBV2; D not certain. The CDR3 contains 14 residues. Germline CDR1 reads SNHLY; CDR2 reads FYNNEI. The V end lost 6 bases, the J end lost 3 bases, and 12 bases lay between the germline ends. DNA for the CDR3: TGTGCCAGCAGCGTAAAGGTGAACAATCAGCCCCAGCATTTT. This sequence encodes CASSVKVNNQPQHF.

The chain carries TRBV7-8 and TRBJ2-2; maybe TRBD1 (6 bases). Germline values: CDR1 SGHVS, CDR2 FQNEAQ. Trimming left V 4 bases short and J 9 bases short, with 12 bases between. CDR3 size: 13 residues. CDR3 nucleotide sequence: TGTGCCAGCAGCTCCGATGGGGGCCGGGAGCTGTTTTTT. The encoded protein is CASSSDGGRELFF.

This clone was seen only once. The chain employs TRBV19 and TRBJ2-3; 10 bases are a match to TRBD2. After removal of 1 base from V and 4 bases from J, the junction contained 8 bases not matched to a gene. This CDR3 comprises 17 residues. The germline V gene encodes CDR1 LNHDA and CDR2 SQIVND (reference sequence). The CDR3 spells CASSIAPLAGMADTQYF. In DNA, the CDR3 is TGTGCCAGTAGTATAGCCCCACTAGCGGGGATGGCAGATACGCAGTATTTT.

This clone was observed at least ten times. The rearrangement links TRBV30 to TRBJ1-1; a possible D gene is TRBD1 (6 bases). The CDR3 spans 12 residues. CDR1 GTSNPN and CDR2 SVGIG come from the germline V gene (reference sequence). The V end was cut by 8 bases, the J end by 5 bases, with 15 bases between. CDR3 bases: TGTGCCGGAAACAGGGCGGCAACTGAAGCTTTCTTT. As protein: CAGNRAATEAFF.

This CDR3 is CASSSTGGLFQETQYF. In nucleotides, the CDR3 is TGCGCCAGCAGCTCTACAGGGGGCCTTTTCCAAGAGACCCAGTACTTC. This rearrangement joins TRBV5-1 to TRBJ2-5, with 9 bases aligning to TRBD1. V was clipped by 3 bases and J by 1 base; unmatched bases: 7. This CDR3 is 16 amino acids long. The V gene's germline CDR1 is SGHRS and CDR2 YFSETQ.

This chain links TRBV7-3 with TRBJ2-6; TRBD1 is a possible D gene (5 bases). Trimming removed 3 bases at V and 4 bases at J, with 10 bases between. The CDR3 totals 15 residues. CDR1 SGHTA and CDR2 FQGTGA come from the germline V gene. In nucleotides, the CDR3 is TGTGCCAGCAGCTTTGGGGCTGGCGGGGCCAACGTCCTGACTTTC. This codes for CASSFGAGGANVLTF.

The rearrangement joins TRBV7-9 to TRBJ2-1, with 12 bases lining up with TRBD2. Losses at the gene ends were 1 base for V and 7 bases for J; bases not matched to a gene: 11. There are 18 residues in the CDR3. Germline assignment: CDR1 SEHNR and CDR2 FQNEAQ (reference sequence). The CDR3, as DNA: TGTGCCAGCAGCTTAGGCTTGGCTAGCGGGGGGGTACAGAATGAGCAGTTCTTC. This codes for CASSLGLASGGVQNEQFF.

This chain connects TRBV7-2 to TRBJ2-7; the match to TRBD2 covers 7 bases. The CDR3 spans 15 residues. The V segment lost 5 bases and the J segment 3 bases; nucleotides outside the gene matches: 10. CDR1 and CDR2 from the germline V gene are SGHTA and FQGNSA. In nucleotides, the CDR3 is TGTGCCAGCAGCGTTACCGGGACTACTCTCTACGAGCAGTACTTC. This sequence encodes CASSVTGTTLYEQYF.

The chain links TRBV11-2 to TRBJ2-2, with 7 nucleotides matching TRBD2. Germline V gene data show CDR1 as SGHAT and CDR2 as FQNNGV. J was trimmed by 4 bases and V by 1 base; bases with no gene match: 9. This CDR3 has 17 residues. The CDR3 sequence is CASSLAPAGVGTGELFF. Here the CDR3 DNA reads TGTGCCAGCAGCTTAGCCCCGGCGGGGGTGGGCACCGGGGAGCTGTTTTTT.

V and J are TRBV2 and TRBJ1-1; D is undetermined. Germline assignment: CDR1 SNHLY and CDR2 FYNNEI. V was shortened by 4 bases and J by 2 bases, with 14 bases between the two germline ends. This CDR3 is built from 15 residues. CDR3 DNA sequence: TGTGCCAGCAGTGTTATAAGGCAGCCTAACACTGAAGCTTTCTTT. Its protein product is CASSVIRQPNTEAFF.

This chain connects TRBV9 to TRBJ1-3; D gene unclear. The V gene lost 4 bases and the J gene lost 0 bases, with 11 bases spanning the gap. Germline CDR1 SGDLS, CDR2 YYNGEE. The CDR3 runs 15 residues. Here the CDR3 DNA reads TGTGCCAGCAGCCCACCCCGGACCTCTGGAAACACCATATATTTT. It specifies CASSPPRTSGNTIYF.

The genes are TRBV5-3 and TRBJ2-5; the D gene could be TRBD1 or TRBD2 (5 bases each). TRBV5-3 falls under the ORF class, with uncertain function. The V and J ends lost 4 bases and 2 bases respectively, with 12 bases between them. The CDR3 is made up of 14 amino acids. The CDR3: CARSPLGRQETQYF. CDR3 coding DNA: TGTGCCAGAAGCCCCTTGGGACGACAAGAGACCCAGTACTTC.

The rearrangement links TRBV7-8 to TRBJ1-4, with D unresolved. This CDR3 contains 18 residues. Per germline, CDR1 SGHVS and CDR2 FQNEAQ. The ends were cut back, 5 bases at V and 5 bases at J, with 24 bases in the middle. In nucleotides, the CDR3 is TGTGCCAGCAGCCGTTCTCCGACCGGTCCCATACAGAATGAAAAACTGTTTTTT. Its protein is CASSRSPTGPIQNEKLFF.

The chain carries TRBV19 and TRBJ2-1, with 15 positions matching TRBD2. Per the germline V gene, CDR1 is LNHDA and CDR2 is SQIVND (reference sequence). CDR3 size: 16 residues. V shed 7 bases and J 9 bases; nucleotides not matched to a gene: 10. CDR3 loop: CASIRTSGGGVGEQFF. CDR3 sequence (DNA): TGTGCCAGTATCCGGACTAGCGGGGGGGGTGTTGGTGAGCAGTTCTTC.

This chain links TRBV6-1 with TRBJ1-2; D might be TRBD1 (6 bases). Germline V gene lookup returns CDR1 MNHNS and CDR2 SASEGT. Trimming pared 0 bases from V and 6 bases from J, leaving 17 bases between. This CDR3 spans 16 amino acids. The DNA for the CDR3 is TGTGCCAGCAGTGAAGCCGAAACAGGGATTGGGAATGGCTACACCTTC. This codes for CASSEAETGIGNGYTF.

The rearrangement joins TRBV6-8 to TRBJ2-1, with 7 bases fitting TRBD2. The CDR3 is 15 amino acids. Germline V lookup: CDR1 MNHGY, CDR2 SAAAGT. J gave up 6 bases and V 3 bases, and 8 bases lay outside the gene matches. The CDR3, as DNA: TGTGCCAGCAGTTATTCGAGGGCTAGCGGCAATGAGCAGTTCTTC. Translating it yields CASSYSRASGNEQFF.

The chain carries TRBV18 and TRBJ1-1; TRBD1 agrees at 9 bases. The CDR3 has 16 amino acids. After removal of 2 bases from V and 5 bases from J, the junction contained 9 bases not matched to a gene. Germline V gene data show CDR1 as KGHSH and CDR2 as LQKENI. The CDR3 loop is CASSPIGTGPSTEAFF. The CDR3 DNA reads as TGTGCCAGCTCACCAATTGGGACAGGGCCGTCAACTGAAGCTTTCTTT.

This chain joins TRBV11-3 and TRBJ2-3, with 8 bases matching TRBD1. This CDR3 has 16 amino acids. After removal of 5 bases from V and 0 bases from J, the junction contained 7 bases not matched to a gene. The germline V gene has CDR1 SGHNT and CDR2 YENEEA. This CDR3 is CASSPRTGTSTDTQYF. DNA for the CDR3: TGTGCCAGCAGCCCCCGGACAGGGACAAGCACAGATACGCAGTATTTT.

The chain employs TRBV7-2 and TRBJ2-1, with D perhaps matching TRBD2 (5 bases). This CDR3 spans 14 amino acids. Trimming shortened V by 1 base and J by 8 bases, and 12 bases separated the two germline ends. Germline assignment: CDR1 SGHTA and CDR2 FQGNSA. The CDR3 nucleotides are TGTGCCAGCAGCTTAGGTCCCGGGATTGATGAGCAGTTCTTC. Protein sequence: CASSLGPGIDEQFF.

The chain is built from TRBV7-5 and TRBJ1-6; the tabulated D call, TRBD1, remains unverified against the DNA. TRBV7-5 is a pseudogene locus. The CDR3 covers 10 residues. The CDR3 sequence: CARTRSPLHF. CDR3 bases: TGTGCCAGGACAAGGTCACCCCTCCACTTT.

This chain links TRBV28 with TRBJ2-1; 16 positions agree with TRBD2. The CDR3 length is 18 residues. Trimming removed 6 bases from V and 3 bases from J; junction bases left unmatched: 8. Germline V lookup: CDR1 MDHEN, CDR2 SYDVKM. CDR3: CASRLGLAGGRGYNEQFF. The CDR3 nucleotides are TGTGCCAGCAGGCTGGGACTAGCGGGAGGGAGGGGCTACAATGAGCAGTTCTTC.

The chain couples TRBV4-1 to TRBJ2-7, with D possibly being TRBD2 (6 bases). Germline V gene data show CDR1 as MGHRA and CDR2 as YSYEKL. Trimming removed 1 base from V and 3 bases from J, with 13 bases in between. The CDR3 contains 15 residues. As DNA, the CDR3 is TGCGCCAGCAGCCAAGTACAGACCGGGAGCTACGAGCAGTACTTC. Its protein product is CASSQVQTGSYEQYF.

V usage is TRBV3-1 (or the pseudogene TRBV3-2) and J usage is TRBJ1-6; no clear D gene. Germline CDR1 LGHDT, CDR2 YNNKEL (reference sequence). With 1 base removed from V and 0 bases from J, the gap between germline ends came to 7 bases. CDR3 length: 16 residues. The CDR3 bases are TGTGCCAGCAGCCAAGGTGCGGGCTCCTATAATTCACCCCTCCACTTT. This codes for CASSQGAGSYNSPLHF.

This sequence joins TRBV30 and TRBJ1-2; no clear D gene. The CDR3 spans 12 residues. Germline V lookup: CDR1 GTSNPN, CDR2 SVGIG (reference sequence). V lost 8 bases to trimming and J lost 3 bases, with 13 bases between them. CDR3 DNA sequence: TGTGCCGCCTTGACGGAATACTATGGCTACACCTTC. It codes for CAALTEYYGYTF.

This clone showed up just once. The V gene is TRBV7-2, the J gene TRBJ1-2, with 11 bases aligning to TRBD1. Germline CDR1 and CDR2: SGHTA and FQGNSA. V lost 0 bases, J lost 8 bases, and 5 bases stayed unmatched. CDR3 length: 15 amino acids. CDR3 DNA sequence: TGTGCCAGCAGCTTAGCCGGGACAGGGGGACAAGGCTACACCTTC. Translation: CASSLAGTGGQGYTF.

The CDR3 sequence: CASSQGVRDRGFSLSTDTQYF. The CDR3 region has the DNA TGCGCCAGCAGCCAAGGGGTCCGGGACAGGGGGTTTTCTCTTAGCACAGATACGCAGTATTTT. The rearrangement uses TRBV4-1 and TRBJ2-3; 11 positions match TRBD1. The CDR3 covers 21 residues. V gave up 1 base and J gave up 0 bases; unmatched junction bases: 15. CDR1 is MGHRA and CDR2 is YSYEKL in the germline V gene.